Listed here are 18 T cell receptor beta chains from one sample, sequenced in a study of T cell responses to AZD1222 COVID-19 vaccine. Sequencing was performed with immunoSEQ multiplex PCR; in TCRdb, only in-frame clones are kept and a portion is missing. The sample records some 110,000 clones, roughly 90% being singletons. The input for sequencing was peripheral blood, taken on day 0 of AZD1222 vaccination. The source is an adult in good health.

The V gene is TRBV15, the J gene TRBJ2-1; TRBD1 agrees at 8 bases. Unmatched junction bases numbered 8, after V lost 0 bases and J lost 7 bases. The CDR3 covers 16 residues. Germline assignment: CDR1 LNHNV and CDR2 YYDKDF (reference sequence). In nucleotides, the CDR3 is TGTGCCACCAGCAGAGATCCCCAGGGGGCAGGGAATGAGCAGTTCTTC. It yields the protein CATSRDPQGAGNEQFF.

This sequence joins TRBV6-1 and TRBJ1-2; D unclear. The V and J ends lost 1 base and 7 bases respectively, with 16 bases between them. Germline CDR1 and CDR2: MNHNS and SASEGT. The CDR3 extends over 15 amino acids. The CDR3 reads CASSEVRVGLGGYTF. CDR3 bases: TGTGCCAGCAGTGAAGTTAGGGTAGGCCTGGGTGGCTACACCTTC.

The CDR3: CSVGDGGGEQFF. The CDR3 coding sequence is TGCAGCGTTGGAGACGGTGGGGGTGAGCAGTTCTTC. The J gene is TRBJ2-1, the V gene TRBV29-1; either TRBD1 or TRBD2 may fit D (5 bases each). Trimming pared 4 bases from V and 9 bases from J, leaving 13 bases between. CDR1 and CDR2 (germline): SQVTM, ANQGSEA. The CDR3 covers 12 residues.

The chain carries TRBV5-1 and TRBJ2-3; 9 bases are shared with TRBD2. Germline V gene lookup returns CDR1 SGHRS and CDR2 YFSETQ. Trimming cost V 4 bases and J 2 bases; bases outside gene matches: 8. CDR3 size: 16 residues. The CDR3 loop reads CASSPGASGDTDTQYF. CDR3 in DNA: TGCGCCAGCAGCCCGGGGGCTAGCGGGGACACAGATACGCAGTATTTT.

The V gene is TRBV6-5, the J gene TRBJ1-2, with no clear D. This CDR3 has 13 amino acids. V gave up 9 bases and J gave up 6 bases, with 17 bases separating them. The germline gives CDR1 MNHEY, CDR2 SVGAGI. This CDR3 reads CASQTPLYDGYTF. The CDR3, as DNA: TGTGCCAGTCAGACCCCGCTTTACGATGGCTACACCTTC.

In nucleotides, the CDR3 is TGTGCCAGCAGCTTGGCCCCTGGGGCGACCTACGAGCAGTACTTC. Translated: CASSLAPGATYEQYF. The V gene is TRBV5-8, the J gene TRBJ2-7; D is perhaps TRBD1 (5 bases). The V end was cut by 0 bases, the J end by 2 bases, with 12 bases between. Germline V CDR1 and CDR2: SGHTS, YDEGEE. This CDR3 is built from 15 residues.

This chain joins TRBV28 and TRBJ1-5; TRBD1 might be the D (6 bases). Trimming cost V 7 bases and J 6 bases, with 25 bases left between them. This CDR3 spans 17 amino acids. The V gene's germline CDR1 is MDHEN and CDR2 SYDVKM. CDR3 residues: CASTPFGGGAARQPQHF. As DNA, the CDR3 is TGTGCCAGCACCCCGTTCGGGGGCGGGGCCGCTCGTCAGCCCCAGCATTTT.

The J gene is TRBJ2-7, the V gene TRBV7-2; 11 bases are a match to TRBD2. Germline values: CDR1 SGHTA, CDR2 FQGNSA. J gave up 5 bases and V 5 bases, and 8 bases lay outside the gene matches. CDR3 size: 15 residues. The CDR3 DNA sequence: TGTGCCAGCAGCCCCACTAGCGGGAGAGGTCACGAGCAGTACTTC. Amino acids: CASSPTSGRGHEQYF.

This clone turned up a few times. The genes are TRBV3-1 (or the pseudogene TRBV3-2) and TRBJ2-2; D may be TRBD1 (6 bases). This CDR3 has 14 amino acids. Trimming cost V 2 bases and J 5 bases, with 9 bases left between them. Germline V gene data show CDR1 as LGHDT and CDR2 as YNNKEL (reference sequence). CDR3 DNA: TGTGCCAGCAGCCAACAAGGGGGTACCGGGGAGCTGTTTTTT. Its protein product is CASSQQGGTGELFF.

V usage is TRBV30 and J usage is TRBJ2-1; D not certain. The CDR3 loop spans 14 amino acids. Trimming stripped 3 bases from V and 12 bases from J, with 21 bases between. Germline V gives CDR1 GTSNPN, CDR2 SVGIG (reference sequence). CDR3 amino acids: CAWRTGPAGDVQFF. In nucleotides, the CDR3 is TGTGCCTGGAGGACCGGGCCCGCCGGCGATGTGCAGTTCTTC.

V is TRBV10-2 and J is TRBJ2-3, with D possibly TRBD2 on 6 matching bases. Per the germline V gene, CDR1 is WSHSY and CDR2 is SAAADI. The CDR3 runs 16 residues. Trimming removed 6 bases from V and 1 base from J, with 17 bases in between. The CDR3 sequence is CASSVGGVSGTDTQYF. CDR3 DNA sequence: TGCGCCAGCAGCGTAGGAGGGGTTTCTGGCACAGATACGCAGTATTTT.

The rearrangement joins TRBV4-1 to TRBJ2-5, with 7 bases identical to TRBD2. With 3 bases clipped from V and 2 bases from J, the junction kept 6 bases outside the gene matches. There are 15 residues in the CDR3. CDR1 MGHRA and CDR2 YSYEKL come from the germline V gene. CDR3 protein: CASSQGLAVQETQYF. The DNA for the CDR3 is TGCGCCAGCAGCCAGGGTCTAGCGGTACAAGAGACCCAGTACTTC.

The V and J genes are TRBV9 and TRBJ1-6, with D uncertain. Per germline, CDR1 SGDLS and CDR2 YYNGEE. This CDR3 contains 17 residues. V lost 0 bases and J 7 bases, leaving 17 bases between the germline ends. In nucleotides, the CDR3 is TGTGCCAGCAGCGTAGACCTCGTGCCCCGCGGGAATTCACCCCTCCACTTT. This encodes CASSVDLVPRGNSPLHF.

The CDR3 sequence is CASSGDRGDTQYF. Written as DNA, the CDR3 is TGTGCCAGCAGTGGAGACAGGGGAGATACGCAGTATTTT. This chain links TRBV27 with TRBJ2-3; 8 nucleotides match TRBD1. This CDR3 has 13 residues. From germline, CDR1 is MNHEY and CDR2 SMNVEV (reference sequence). The ends lost 5 bases at V and 5 bases at J; junction bases unmatched: 3.

The chain is built from TRBV5-1 and TRBJ2-2; tentatively, D is TRBD1 (6 bases). Looked up from germline, CDR1 is SGHRS and CDR2 is YFSETQ. CDR3 size: 14 residues. V was pared by 0 bases and J by 5 bases, with 8 bases between. The CDR3 DNA sequence: TGCGCCAGCAGCTTGGACAGGGCAACCGGGGAGCTGTTTTTT. This translates into CASSLDRATGELFF.

The chain links TRBV6-1 to TRBJ2-7; D gene ambiguous. The V end was cut by 3 bases, the J end by 3 bases, with 12 bases between. This CDR3 spans 14 amino acids. CDR1 and CDR2 (germline): MNHNS, SASEGT. CDR3: CASSEWALGYEQYF. The CDR3 coding sequence is TGTGCCAGCAGTGAGTGGGCGCTAGGCTACGAGCAGTACTTC.

The rearrangement links TRBV28 to TRBJ2-7; 8 bases align to TRBD1. CDR3 size: 15 residues. Per the germline V gene, CDR1 is MDHEN and CDR2 is SYDVKM. V was clipped by 6 bases and J by 5 bases; unmatched bases: 12. The CDR3 DNA follows: TGTGCCAGCAGCCGTCCCGGGACAGGAGTCAACGAGCAGTACTTC. The encoded protein is CASSRPGTGVNEQYF.

This chain links TRBV11-2 with TRBJ1-1, with D perhaps TRBD1 (5 bases). This CDR3 region has 13 residues. V was trimmed by 6 bases and J by 3 bases, leaving 11 bases between them. The V gene's germline CDR1 is SGHAT and CDR2 FQNNGV. CDR3 residues: CASRTQGDTEAFF. The CDR3 DNA follows: TGTGCCAGCAGAACCCAGGGAGACACTGAAGCTTTCTTT.